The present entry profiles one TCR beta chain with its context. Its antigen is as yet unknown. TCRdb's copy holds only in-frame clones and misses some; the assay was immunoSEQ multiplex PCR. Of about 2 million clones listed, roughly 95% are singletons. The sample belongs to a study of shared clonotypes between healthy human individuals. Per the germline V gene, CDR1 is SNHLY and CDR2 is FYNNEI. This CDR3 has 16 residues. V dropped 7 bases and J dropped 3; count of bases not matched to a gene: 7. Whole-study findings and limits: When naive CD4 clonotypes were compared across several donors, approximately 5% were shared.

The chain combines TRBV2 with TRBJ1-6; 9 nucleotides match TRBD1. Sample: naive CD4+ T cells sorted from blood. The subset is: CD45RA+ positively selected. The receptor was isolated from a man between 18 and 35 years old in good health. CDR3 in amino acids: CASKDGGQGYNSPLHF. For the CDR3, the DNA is TGTGCCAGCAAAGACGGGGGACAGGGCTATAATTCACCCCTCCACTTT.